Sequencing of this T cell receptor beta chain was carried out in a study of T cells in Graves' hyperthyroidism and ophthalmopathy (dated by TCRdb to about 2019). For context, the study as a whole: Peripheral blood was collected at initial diagnosis, before any treatment. To identify distinguishing TCR V-J signatures, a discovery cohort of around 98 patients was used, comprising approximately 40 with Graves' ophthalmopathy and around 60 with stable Graves' hyperthyroidism. Whether ophthalmopathy could be predicted prospectively was tested in an independent validation cohort made up of fewer than 20 hyperthyroidism patients plus 17 patients who later progressed to ophthalmopathy. After sampling, hyperthyroidism patients received methimazole starting at 30 mg daily, and ophthalmopathy patients received high-dose intravenous methylprednisolone. The 100 or so discovery patients were randomly split 7:3 into training and test sets. The paper reports TCR Vbeta CDR3 sequencing of 130 to 150 peripheral blood samples: around 41 ophthalmopathy, some 80 hyperthyroidism and some 17 progressor patients. In addition, the study compared T-cell repertoires in thyroid tissue and in blood from roughly 6 Graves' hyperthyroidism patients.

With regard to this clonotype: This clone's antigen is unknown. Base quality data are lacking; no much larger clone is found one base away.

Hyperthyroidism patients were newly diagnosed, had a disease duration of under 2 months, and were aged 18 to 65 years. Exclusion was applied to patients with uncontrolled infections, other autoimmune diseases, pregnancy or lactation. Diagnoses relied on clinical symptoms, serum thyroxine and TRAb, thyroid ultrasound and orbital computed tomography. Blood from progressor patients was drawn when they were first diagnosed with hyperthyroidism, before any ophthalmopathy symptoms appeared. PBMCs were separated from under 12 ml of fresh peripheral blood using Ficoll-Paque density gradient centrifugation. Patients classed as progressors first received a Graves' hyperthyroidism diagnosis and then went on to develop ophthalmopathy during follow-up. Total RNA was extracted with Trizol reagent, and quality was checked on an Agilent 2100 Bioanalyzer. The TCR beta CDR3 regions were amplified from RNA transcripts. A first-round RT-PCR of the TCR CDR3 used the HTBI primer set with the Qiagen OneStep RT-PCR kit. A second multiplex PCR round built the libraries, followed by size selection and purification. Libraries were sequenced paired-end with 100 bp reads on an Illumina HiSeq2000. In the authors' own workflow: SOAPnuke was used to process the raw data, with reads discarded if the reads contained adapters or uncalled bases, had a mean Phred below 15, or lacked an exact constant-primer or identifier match. High-quality paired reads were merged using COPE v1.2.5, and each unique nucleotide sequence was defined as a clonotype. MiTCR v1.1 was used to align clonotypes to the IMGT TRBV, TRBD and TRBJ reference segments. Only V-J combinations with frequency above 0.0001, covering about 99% of repertoires, were analysed. A TCS score was defined as the ratio between F50 (clonal expansion) and ExV (chaos), using BLOSUM62-based TCRdist between CDR3 peptides within each V-J. Welch's t-statistics and random forest reduced 514 V-J features to 13, which were used in a naive Bayes classifier (R e1071). TCRdb applied fastp at Q25 and MiXCR to the public reads, then kept only in-frame beta chains. All rows with the same CDR3 protein become a single entry with the most common DNA and genes. The V and J calls and clone size are TCRdb's, not the authors'. The sample includes around 700,000 distinct CDR3 sequences, with around 20% observed a single time. The leading ten clones occupy around 17% of the sample.

Points the paper makes about the study in general: Most expanded thyroid clonotypes (frequency above 0.001) were also detected in blood, a finding suggesting that blood repertoires may reflect thyroid immune responses. During validation, the model predicted progression to ophthalmopathy a median of roughly 7.1 months ahead of onset, with around 71% sensitivity and around 73% specificity. No statistical method was used to fix the sample size in advance, and group allocation was not hidden from the investigators. A model built on a 13 V-J signature distinguished ophthalmopathy from stable hyperthyroidism, reaching 85% to 90% sensitivity and under 84% specificity in cross-validation and 80%/75% in testing.

The clonotype originates from a woman aged 45-65 years with Graves' hyperthyroidism that later progressed to Graves' ophthalmopathy. The sequenced material came from blood.

The nucleotide sequence is given as TGTGCCACCAGTCACCCCGGACAGGGAGGGGAGATGGCCCAGTACTTC. This sequence encodes CATSHPGQGGEMAQYF. The V gene is TRBV24-1 and the J gene is TRBJ2-5; D gene: possibly TRBD1, on 8 matching bases. According to the germline V gene, CDR1 reads KGHDR and CDR2 reads SFDVKD. Relative to germline, V is 6 bases shorter and J is 9 bases shorter, with 25 bases between their ends. Including the terminal cysteine and phenylalanine, the CDR3 comprises 16 residues. This entry keeps only the CDR3 DNA: 48 bases, framed from base 1.